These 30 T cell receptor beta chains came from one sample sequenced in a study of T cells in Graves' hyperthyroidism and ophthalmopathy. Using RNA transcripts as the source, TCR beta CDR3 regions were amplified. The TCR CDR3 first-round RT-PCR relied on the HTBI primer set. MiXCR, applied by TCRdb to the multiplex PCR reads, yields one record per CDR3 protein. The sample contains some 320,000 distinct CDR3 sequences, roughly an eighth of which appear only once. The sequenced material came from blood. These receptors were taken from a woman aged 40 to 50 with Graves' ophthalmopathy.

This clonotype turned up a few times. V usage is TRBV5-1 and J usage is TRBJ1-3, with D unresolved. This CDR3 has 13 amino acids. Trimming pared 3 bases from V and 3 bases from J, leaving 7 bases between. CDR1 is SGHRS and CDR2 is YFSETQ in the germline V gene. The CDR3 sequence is CASSYSDGNTIYF. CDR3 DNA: TGCGCCAGCAGCTACAGTGATGGAAACACCATATATTTT.

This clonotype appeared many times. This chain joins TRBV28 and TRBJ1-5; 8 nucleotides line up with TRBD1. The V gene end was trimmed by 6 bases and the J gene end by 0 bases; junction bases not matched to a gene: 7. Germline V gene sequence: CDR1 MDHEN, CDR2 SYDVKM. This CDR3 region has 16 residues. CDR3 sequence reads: CASSDPGQASNQPQHF. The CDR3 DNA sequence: TGTGCCAGCAGCGATCCGGGACAGGCTAGCAATCAGCCCCAGCATTTT.

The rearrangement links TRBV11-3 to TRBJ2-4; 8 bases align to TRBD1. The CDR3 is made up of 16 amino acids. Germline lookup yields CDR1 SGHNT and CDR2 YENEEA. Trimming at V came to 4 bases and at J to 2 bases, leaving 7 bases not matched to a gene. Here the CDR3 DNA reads TGTGCCAGCAGCTCCCATCGGGACAGGCCCAAAAACATTCAGTACTTC. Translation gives CASSSHRDRPKNIQYF.

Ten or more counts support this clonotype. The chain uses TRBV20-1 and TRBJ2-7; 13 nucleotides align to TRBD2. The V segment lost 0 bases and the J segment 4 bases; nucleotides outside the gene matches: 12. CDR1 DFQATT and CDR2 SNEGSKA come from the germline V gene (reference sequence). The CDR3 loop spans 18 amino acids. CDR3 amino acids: CSARDHLGTSGTGYEQYF. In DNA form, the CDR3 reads TGCAGTGCTAGAGACCATTTGGGGACTAGCGGGACGGGGTACGAGCAGTACTTC.

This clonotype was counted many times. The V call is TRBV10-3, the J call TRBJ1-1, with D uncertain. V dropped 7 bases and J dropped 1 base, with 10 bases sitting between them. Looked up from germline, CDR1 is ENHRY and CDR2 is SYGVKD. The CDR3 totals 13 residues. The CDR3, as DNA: TGTGCCATCATGAAGCAAGAGAACACTGAAGCTTTCTTT. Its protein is CAIMKQENTEAFF.

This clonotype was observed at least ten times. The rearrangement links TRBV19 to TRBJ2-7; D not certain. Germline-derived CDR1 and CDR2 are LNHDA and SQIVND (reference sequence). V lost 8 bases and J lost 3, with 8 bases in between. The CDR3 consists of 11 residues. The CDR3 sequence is CASSQNYEQYF. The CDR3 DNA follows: TGTGCCAGTTCCCAAAACTACGAGCAGTACTTC.

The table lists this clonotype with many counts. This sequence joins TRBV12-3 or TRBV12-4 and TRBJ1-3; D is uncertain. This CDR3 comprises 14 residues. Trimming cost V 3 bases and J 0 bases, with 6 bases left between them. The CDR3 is CASSLTSSGNTIYF. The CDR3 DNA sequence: TGTGCCAGCAGTTTGACCAGCTCTGGAAACACCATATATTTT.

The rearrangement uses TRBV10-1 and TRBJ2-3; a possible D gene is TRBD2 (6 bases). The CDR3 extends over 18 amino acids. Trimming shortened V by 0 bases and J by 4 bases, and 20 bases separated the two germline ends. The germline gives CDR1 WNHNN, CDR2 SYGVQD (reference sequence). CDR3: CASSESILRAGTADTQYF. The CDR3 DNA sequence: TGCGCCAGCAGTGAGTCAATTTTGAGGGCGGGAACGGCAGATACGCAGTATTTT.

CDR3 in amino acids: CASSLGGPSGEQYF. The CDR3, as DNA: TGTGCCAGCAGCTTGGGGGGGCCGTCAGGAGAGCAGTACTTC. The chain combines TRBV5-4 with TRBJ2-7; D perhaps matches TRBD1 (6 bases). The CDR3 runs 14 residues. Trimming shortened V by 0 bases and J by 7 bases, and 14 bases separated the two germline ends. Per germline, CDR1 SGHNT and CDR2 YYREEE (reference sequence).

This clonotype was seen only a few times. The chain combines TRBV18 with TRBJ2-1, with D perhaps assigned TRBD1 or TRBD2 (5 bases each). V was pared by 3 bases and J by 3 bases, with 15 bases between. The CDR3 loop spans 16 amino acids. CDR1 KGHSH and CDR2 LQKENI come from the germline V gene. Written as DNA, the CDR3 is TGTGCCAGCTCACCCGACTCAGGGACCTTCTACAATGAGCAGTTCTTC. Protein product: CASSPDSGTFYNEQFF.

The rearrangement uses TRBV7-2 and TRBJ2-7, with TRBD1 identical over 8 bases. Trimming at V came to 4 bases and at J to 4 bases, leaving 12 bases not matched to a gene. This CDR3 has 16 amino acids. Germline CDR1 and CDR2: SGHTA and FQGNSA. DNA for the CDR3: TGTGCCAGCAGCTCGAAAGGCCGGGACAGGAAGTACGAGCAGTACTTC. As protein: CASSSKGRDRKYEQYF.

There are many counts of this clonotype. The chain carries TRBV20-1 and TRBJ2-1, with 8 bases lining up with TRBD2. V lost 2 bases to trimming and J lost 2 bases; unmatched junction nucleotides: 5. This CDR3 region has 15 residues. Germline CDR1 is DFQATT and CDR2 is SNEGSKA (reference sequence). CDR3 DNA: TGCAGTGCTAGACGGAGACTAGCGACCTACAATGAGCAGTTCTTC. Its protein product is CSARRRLATYNEQFF.

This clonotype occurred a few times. For the CDR3, the DNA is TGTGCCAGCAGCTTAGCCAGGACTAGCGGGAGAAGTGGTGAGCAGTTCTTC. It specifies CASSLARTSGRSGEQFF. V is TRBV11-2 and J is TRBJ2-1; 13 bases agree with TRBD2. Per the germline V gene, CDR1 is SGHAT and CDR2 is FQNNGV. There are 17 residues in the CDR3. J gave up 9 bases and V 1 base, and 9 bases lay outside the gene matches.

The CDR3 coding sequence is TGTGCCAGCAGCCGCAATGGACAGGGCTCCTACGAGCAGTACTTC. It specifies CASSRNGQGSYEQYF. This sequence joins TRBV14 and TRBJ2-7; 8 nucleotides agree with TRBD1. This CDR3 spans 15 amino acids. The germline V gene has CDR1 SGHDN and CDR2 FVKESK. The V segment lost 4 bases and the J segment 0 bases; nucleotides outside the gene matches: 5.

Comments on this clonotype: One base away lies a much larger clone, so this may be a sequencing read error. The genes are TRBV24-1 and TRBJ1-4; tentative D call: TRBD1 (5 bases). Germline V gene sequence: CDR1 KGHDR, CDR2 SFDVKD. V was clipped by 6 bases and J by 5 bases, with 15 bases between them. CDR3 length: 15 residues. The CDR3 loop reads CATSRGWGPNEKLFF. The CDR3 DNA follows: TGTGCCACCAGTCGTGGATGGGGACCAAATGAAAAACTGTTTTTT.

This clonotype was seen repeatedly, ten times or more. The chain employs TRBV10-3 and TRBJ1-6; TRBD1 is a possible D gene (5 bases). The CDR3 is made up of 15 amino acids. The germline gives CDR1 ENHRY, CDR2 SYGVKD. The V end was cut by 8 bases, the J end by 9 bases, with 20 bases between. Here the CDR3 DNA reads TGTGCCATCTCCGCGGGACTCCCGAGAGGTTCACCCCTCCACTTT. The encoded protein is CAISAGLPRGSPLHF.

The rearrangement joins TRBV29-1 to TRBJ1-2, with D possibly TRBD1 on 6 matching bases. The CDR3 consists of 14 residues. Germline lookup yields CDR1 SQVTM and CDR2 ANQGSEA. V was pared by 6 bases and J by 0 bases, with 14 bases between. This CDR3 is CSVAGGHANYGYTF. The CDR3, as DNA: TGCAGCGTAGCCGGGGGCCATGCTAACTATGGCTACACCTTC.

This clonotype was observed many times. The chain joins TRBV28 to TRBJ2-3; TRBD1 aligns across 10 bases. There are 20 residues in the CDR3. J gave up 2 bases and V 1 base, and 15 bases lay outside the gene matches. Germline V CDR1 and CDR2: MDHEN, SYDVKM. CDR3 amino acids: CASSLSPASGTGVITDTQYF. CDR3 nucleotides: TGTGCCAGCAGTTTATCCCCCGCTTCCGGGACAGGGGTCATCACAGATACGCAGTATTTT. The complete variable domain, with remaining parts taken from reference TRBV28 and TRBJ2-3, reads DVKVTQSSRYLVKRTGEKVFLECVQDMDHENMFWYRQDPGLGLRLIYFSYDVKMKEKGDIPEGYSVSREKKERFSLILESASTNQTSMYLCASSLSPASGTGVITDTQYFGPGTRLTVL.

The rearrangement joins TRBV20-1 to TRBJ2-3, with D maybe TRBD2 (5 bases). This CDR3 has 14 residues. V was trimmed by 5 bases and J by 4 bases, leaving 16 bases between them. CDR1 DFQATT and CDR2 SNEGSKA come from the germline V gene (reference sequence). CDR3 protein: CSAGSGRPADTQYF. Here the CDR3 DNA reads TGCAGTGCTGGATCGGGAAGGCCCGCAGATACGCAGTATTTT.

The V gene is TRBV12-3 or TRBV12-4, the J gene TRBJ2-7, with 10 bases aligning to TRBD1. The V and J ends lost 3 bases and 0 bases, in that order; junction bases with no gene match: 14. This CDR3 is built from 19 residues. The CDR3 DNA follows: TGTGCCAGCAGTTTCTCGGGACAGGGGTGGACACAGAGCTCCTACGAGCAGTACTTC. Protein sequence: CASSFSGQGWTQSSYEQYF.

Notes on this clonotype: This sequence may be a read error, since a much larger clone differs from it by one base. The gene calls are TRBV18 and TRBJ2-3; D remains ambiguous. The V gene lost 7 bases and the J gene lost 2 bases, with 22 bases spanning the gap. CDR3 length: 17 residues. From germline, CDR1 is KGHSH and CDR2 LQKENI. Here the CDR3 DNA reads TGTGCCAGCTTACTACTGGCCGACTCCTCATACACAGATACGCAGTATTTT. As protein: CASLLLADSSYTDTQYF.

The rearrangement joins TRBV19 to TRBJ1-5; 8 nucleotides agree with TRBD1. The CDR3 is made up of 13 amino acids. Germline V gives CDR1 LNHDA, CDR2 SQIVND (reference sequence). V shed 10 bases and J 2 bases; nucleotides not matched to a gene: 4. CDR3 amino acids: CATGQGGNQPQHF. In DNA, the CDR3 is TGTGCCACCGGACAGGGAGGCAATCAGCCCCAGCATTTT. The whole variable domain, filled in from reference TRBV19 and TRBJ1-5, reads DGGITQSPKYLFRKEGQNVTLSCEQNLNHDAMYWYRQDPGQGLRLIYYSQIVNDFQKGDIAEGYSVSREKKESFPLTVTSAQKNPTAFYLCATGQGGNQPQHFGDGTRLSIL.

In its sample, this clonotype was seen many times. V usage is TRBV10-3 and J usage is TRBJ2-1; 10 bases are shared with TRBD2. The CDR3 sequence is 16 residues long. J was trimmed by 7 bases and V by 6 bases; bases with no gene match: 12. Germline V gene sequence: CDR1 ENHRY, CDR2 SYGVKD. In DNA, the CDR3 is TGTGCCATCAGCGAACAGCGGGGGGGCTCCTGGAATGAGCAGTTCTTC. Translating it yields CAISEQRGGSWNEQFF.

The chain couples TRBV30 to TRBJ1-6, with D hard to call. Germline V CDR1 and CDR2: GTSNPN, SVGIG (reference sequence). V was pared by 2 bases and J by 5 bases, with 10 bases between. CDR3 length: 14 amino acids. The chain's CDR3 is CAWSSGPNNSPLHF. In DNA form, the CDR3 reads TGTGCCTGGAGTTCGGGTCCGAATAATTCACCCCTCCACTTT.

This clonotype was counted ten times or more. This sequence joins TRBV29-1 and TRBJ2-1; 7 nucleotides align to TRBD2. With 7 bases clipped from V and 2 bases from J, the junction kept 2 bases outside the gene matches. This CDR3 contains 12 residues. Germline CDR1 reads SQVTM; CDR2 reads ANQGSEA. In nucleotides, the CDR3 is TGCAGCGGTGGACTAGCCTACAATGAGCAGTTCTTC. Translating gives CSGGLAYNEQFF.

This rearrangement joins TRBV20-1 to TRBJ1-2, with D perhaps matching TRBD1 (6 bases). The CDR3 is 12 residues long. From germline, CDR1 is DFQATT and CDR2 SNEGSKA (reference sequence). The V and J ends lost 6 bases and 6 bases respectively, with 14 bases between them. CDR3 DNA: TGCAGTGCGAGAAGGGGGGTGGATGGCTACACCTTC. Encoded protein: CSARRGVDGYTF.

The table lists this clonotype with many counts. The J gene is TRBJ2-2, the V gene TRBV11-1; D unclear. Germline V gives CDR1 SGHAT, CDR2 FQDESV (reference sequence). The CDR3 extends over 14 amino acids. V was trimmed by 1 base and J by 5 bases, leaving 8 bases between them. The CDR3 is CASSLVGTTGELFF. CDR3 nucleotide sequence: TGTGCCAGCAGCTTAGTGGGTACTACCGGGGAGCTGTTTTTT.

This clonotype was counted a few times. CDR3 nucleotides: TGTGCCAGCAGTTACTCCTCAGCTAATTCACCCCTCCACTTT. This encodes CASSYSSANSPLHF. The rearrangement links TRBV6-5 to TRBJ1-6, with no clear D. The ends were cut back, 0 bases at V and 6 bases at J, with 6 bases in the middle. Looked up from germline, CDR1 is MNHEY and CDR2 is SVGAGI. The CDR3 totals 14 residues.

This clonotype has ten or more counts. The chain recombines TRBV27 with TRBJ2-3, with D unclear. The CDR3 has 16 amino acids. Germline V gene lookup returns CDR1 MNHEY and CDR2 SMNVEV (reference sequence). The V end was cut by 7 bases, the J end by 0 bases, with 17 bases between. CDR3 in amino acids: CASNRIGIGSTDTQYF. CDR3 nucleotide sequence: TGTGCCAGCAATCGTATTGGGATAGGAAGCACAGATACGCAGTATTTT.

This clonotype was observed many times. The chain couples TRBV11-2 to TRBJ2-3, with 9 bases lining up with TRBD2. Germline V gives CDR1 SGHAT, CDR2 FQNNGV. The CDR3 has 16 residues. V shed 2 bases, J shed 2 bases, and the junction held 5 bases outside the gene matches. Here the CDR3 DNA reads TGTGCCAGCAGCTTAATCGGCGGGAGGGCCACAGATACGCAGTATTTT. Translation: CASSLIGGRATDTQYF.